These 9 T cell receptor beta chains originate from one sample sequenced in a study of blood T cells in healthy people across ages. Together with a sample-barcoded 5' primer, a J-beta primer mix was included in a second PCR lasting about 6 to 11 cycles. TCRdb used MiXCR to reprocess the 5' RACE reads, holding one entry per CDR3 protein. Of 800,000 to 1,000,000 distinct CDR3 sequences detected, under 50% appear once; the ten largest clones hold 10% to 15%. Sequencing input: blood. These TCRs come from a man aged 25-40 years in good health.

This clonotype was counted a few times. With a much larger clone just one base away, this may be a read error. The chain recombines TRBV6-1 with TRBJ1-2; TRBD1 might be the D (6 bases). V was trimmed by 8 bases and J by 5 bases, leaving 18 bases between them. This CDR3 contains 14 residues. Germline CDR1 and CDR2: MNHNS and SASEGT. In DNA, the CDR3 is TGTGCCAGCGCCGTGAACAGGGCGGAATATGGCTACACCTTC. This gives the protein CASAVNRAEYGYTF.

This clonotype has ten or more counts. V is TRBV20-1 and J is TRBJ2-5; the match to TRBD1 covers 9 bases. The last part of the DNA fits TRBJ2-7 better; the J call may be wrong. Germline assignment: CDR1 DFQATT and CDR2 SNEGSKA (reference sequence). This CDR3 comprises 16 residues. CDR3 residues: CSASDPSAGQGYEQYF. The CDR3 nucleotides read TGCAGTGCTAGTGACCCCTCGGCGGGACAGGGCTACGAGCAGTACTTC.

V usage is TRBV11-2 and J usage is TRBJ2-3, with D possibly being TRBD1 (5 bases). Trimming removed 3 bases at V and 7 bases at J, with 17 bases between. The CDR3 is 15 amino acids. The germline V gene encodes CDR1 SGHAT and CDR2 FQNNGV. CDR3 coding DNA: TGTGCCAGCAGCTTCTTCAGGGCCCTGAACAATACGCAGTATTTT. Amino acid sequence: CASSFFRALNNTQYF. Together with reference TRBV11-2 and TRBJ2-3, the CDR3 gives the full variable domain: EAGVAQSPRYKIIEKRQSVAFWCNPISGHATLYWYQQILGQGPKLLIQFQNNGVVDDSQLPKDRFSAERLKGVDSTLKIQPAKLEDSAVYLCASSFFRALNNTQYFGPGTRLTVL.

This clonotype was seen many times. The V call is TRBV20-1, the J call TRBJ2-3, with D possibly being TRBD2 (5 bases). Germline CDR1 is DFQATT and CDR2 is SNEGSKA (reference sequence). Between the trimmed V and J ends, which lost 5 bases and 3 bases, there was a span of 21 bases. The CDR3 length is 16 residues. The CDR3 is CSARILGSTETDTQYF. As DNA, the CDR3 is TGCAGTGCTCGGATATTGGGGAGCACTGAAACAGATACGCAGTATTTT.

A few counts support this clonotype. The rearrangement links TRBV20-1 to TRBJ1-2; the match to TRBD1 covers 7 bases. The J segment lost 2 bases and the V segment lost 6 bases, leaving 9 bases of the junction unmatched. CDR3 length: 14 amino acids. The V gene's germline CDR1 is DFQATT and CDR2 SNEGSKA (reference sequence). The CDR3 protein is CSAPLGRGNYGYTF. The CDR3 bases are TGCAGTGCCCCTCTGGGCAGGGGGAACTATGGCTACACCTTC.

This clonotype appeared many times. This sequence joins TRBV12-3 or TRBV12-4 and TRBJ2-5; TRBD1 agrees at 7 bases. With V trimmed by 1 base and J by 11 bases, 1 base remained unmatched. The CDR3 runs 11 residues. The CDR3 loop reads CASSLEGAQYF. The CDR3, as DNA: TGTGCCAGCAGTTTAGAGGGGGCTCAGTACTTC.

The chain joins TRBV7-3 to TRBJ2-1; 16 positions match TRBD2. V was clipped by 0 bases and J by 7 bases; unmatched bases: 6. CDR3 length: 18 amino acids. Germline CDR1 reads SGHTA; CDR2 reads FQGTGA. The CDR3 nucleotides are TGTGCCAGCAGCTTAACTGGGACTAGCGGGGGGGCAGGTAATGAGCAGTTCTTC. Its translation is CASSLTGTSGGAGNEQFF.

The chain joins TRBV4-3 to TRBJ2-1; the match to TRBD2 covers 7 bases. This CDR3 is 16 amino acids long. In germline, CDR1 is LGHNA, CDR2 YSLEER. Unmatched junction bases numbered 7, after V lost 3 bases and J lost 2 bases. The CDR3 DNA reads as TGCGCCAGCAGCCAGGACCTAGCGGAGGCCTACAATGAGCAGTTCTTC. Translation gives CASSQDLAEAYNEQFF.

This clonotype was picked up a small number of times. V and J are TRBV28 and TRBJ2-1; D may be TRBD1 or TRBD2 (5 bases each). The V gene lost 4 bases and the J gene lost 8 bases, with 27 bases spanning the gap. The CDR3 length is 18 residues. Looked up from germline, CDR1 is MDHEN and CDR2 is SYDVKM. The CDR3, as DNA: TGTGCCAGCAGTTACGGCATGAAGATGAGGGCCCTCAGGGATGAGCAGTTCTTC. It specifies CASSYGMKMRALRDEQFF.